Reported below is one TCR beta chain. The data stem from a study of blood T cell repertoires in COVID-19. Study context: Acute-phase and convalescent COVID-19 samples originated in the United States, Italy and Spain. In each case, the material was cDNA or gDNA derived from T cells, B-cell-depleted T cells, or PBMCs.

Under the authors' procedure: It was from reference gene primer amplification that nucleated cell counts were estimated. Sequencing used immunoSEQ multiplex PCR; TCRdb keeps in-frame clones, though not all of them. The DNA gave D and trimming, while V, J and clone size come from that table. This sample yields 250,000 to 350,000 clones, of which roughly 84% are seen a single time; over 1.1% belongs to the top ten. Seattle participants joined during active infection and were tracked over time. Source material: peripheral blood. The sequence was obtained from a human donor with COVID-19, enrolled during active disease. The donor label of this sample is uncertain.

The CDR3: CASSRNRVSGELFF. In nucleotides, the CDR3 is TGTGCCAGCAGCCGAAACAGGGTCAGCGGGGAGCTGTTTTTT. The chain joins TRBV3-1 (or the pseudogene TRBV3-2) to TRBJ2-2; D perhaps matches TRBD1 (6 bases). The CDR3 totals 14 residues. V shed 4 bases and J shed 7 bases, with 13 bases lying between them. Per germline, CDR1 LGHDT and CDR2 YNNKEL (reference sequence).